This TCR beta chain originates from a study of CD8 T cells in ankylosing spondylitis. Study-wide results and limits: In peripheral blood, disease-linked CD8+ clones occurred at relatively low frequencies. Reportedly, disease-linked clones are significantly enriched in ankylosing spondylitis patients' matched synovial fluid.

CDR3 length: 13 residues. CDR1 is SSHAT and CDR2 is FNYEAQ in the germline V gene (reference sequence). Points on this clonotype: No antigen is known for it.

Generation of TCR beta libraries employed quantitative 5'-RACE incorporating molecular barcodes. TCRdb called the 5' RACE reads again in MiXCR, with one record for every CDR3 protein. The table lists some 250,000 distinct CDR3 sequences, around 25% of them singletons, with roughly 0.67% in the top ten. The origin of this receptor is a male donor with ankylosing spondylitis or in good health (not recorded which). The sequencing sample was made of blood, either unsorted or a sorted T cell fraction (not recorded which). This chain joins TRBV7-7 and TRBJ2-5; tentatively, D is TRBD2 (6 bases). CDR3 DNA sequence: TGTGCTAGCGGCAAGAACCTCGGGGAGACCCAGTACTTC. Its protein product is CASGKNLGETQYF. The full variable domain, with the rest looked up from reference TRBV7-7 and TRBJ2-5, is GAGVSQSPRYKVTKRGQDVTLRCDPISSHATLYWYQQALGQGPEFLTYFNYEAQPDKSGLPSDRFSAERPEGSISTLTIQRTEQRDSAMYRCASGKNLGETQYFGPGTRLLVL.